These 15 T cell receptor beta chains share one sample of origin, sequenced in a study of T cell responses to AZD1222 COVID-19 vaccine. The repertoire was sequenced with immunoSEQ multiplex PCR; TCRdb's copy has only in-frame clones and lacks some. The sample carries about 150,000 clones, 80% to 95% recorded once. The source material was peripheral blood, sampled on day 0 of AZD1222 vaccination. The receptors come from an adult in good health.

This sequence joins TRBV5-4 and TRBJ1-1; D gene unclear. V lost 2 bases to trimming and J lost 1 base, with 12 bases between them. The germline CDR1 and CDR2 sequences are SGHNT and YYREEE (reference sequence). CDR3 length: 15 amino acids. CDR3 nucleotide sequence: TGTGCCAGCAGCTTTTCTAGGAACCAGAACACTGAAGCTTTCTTT. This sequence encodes CASSFSRNQNTEAFF.

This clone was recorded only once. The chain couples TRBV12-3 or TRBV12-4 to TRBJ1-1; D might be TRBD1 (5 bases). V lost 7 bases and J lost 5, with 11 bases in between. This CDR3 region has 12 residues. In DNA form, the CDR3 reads TGTGCCAGCACCTCGGGGGAGACTGAAGCTTTCTTT. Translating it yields CASTSGETEAFF.

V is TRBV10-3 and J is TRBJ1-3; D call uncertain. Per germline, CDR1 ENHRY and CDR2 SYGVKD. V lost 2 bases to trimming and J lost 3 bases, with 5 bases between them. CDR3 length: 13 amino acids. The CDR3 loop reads CAISEAGGNTIYF. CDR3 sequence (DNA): TGTGCCATCAGTGAGGCAGGTGGAAACACCATATATTTT.

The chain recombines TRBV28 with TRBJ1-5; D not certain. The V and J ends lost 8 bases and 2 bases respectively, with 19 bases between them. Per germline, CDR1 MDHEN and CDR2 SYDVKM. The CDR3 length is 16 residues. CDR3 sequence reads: CASRYPGGSGNQPQHF. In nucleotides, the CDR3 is TGTGCCAGCCGTTATCCGGGTGGGAGTGGCAATCAGCCCCAGCATTTT.

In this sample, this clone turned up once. CDR3 in amino acids: CASSLVAVNIQYF. CDR3 sequence (DNA): TGTGCCAGCAGCTTAGTGGCAGTGAACATTCAGTACTTC. The gene calls are TRBV11-2 and TRBJ2-4; no reliable D call. The CDR3 has 13 residues. Deletions cut 1 base from V and 7 bases from J, with 8 bases between. CDR1 and CDR2 (germline): SGHAT, FQNNGV.

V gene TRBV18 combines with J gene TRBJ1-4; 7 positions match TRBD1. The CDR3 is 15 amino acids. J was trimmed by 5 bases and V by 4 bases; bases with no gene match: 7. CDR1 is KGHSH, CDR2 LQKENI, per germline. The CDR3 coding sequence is TGTGCCAGCTCACGGGAGGGGACAGCCAATGAAAAACTGTTTTTT. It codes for CASSREGTANEKLFF.

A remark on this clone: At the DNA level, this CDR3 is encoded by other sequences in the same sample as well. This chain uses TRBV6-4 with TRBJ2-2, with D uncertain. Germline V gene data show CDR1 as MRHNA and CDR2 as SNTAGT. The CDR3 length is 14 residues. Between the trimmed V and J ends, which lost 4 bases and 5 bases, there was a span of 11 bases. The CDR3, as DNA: TGTGCCAGCAGTGCGTCCCCGGGTACCGGGGAGCTGTTTTTT. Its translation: CASSASPGTGELFF.

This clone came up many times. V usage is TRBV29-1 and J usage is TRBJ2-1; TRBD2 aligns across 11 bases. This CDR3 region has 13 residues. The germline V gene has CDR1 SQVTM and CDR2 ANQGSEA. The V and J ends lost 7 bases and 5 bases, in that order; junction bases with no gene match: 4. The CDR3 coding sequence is TGCAGCGGTAGGACTAGCGGGCACAATGAGCAGTTCTTC. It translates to CSGRTSGHNEQFF.

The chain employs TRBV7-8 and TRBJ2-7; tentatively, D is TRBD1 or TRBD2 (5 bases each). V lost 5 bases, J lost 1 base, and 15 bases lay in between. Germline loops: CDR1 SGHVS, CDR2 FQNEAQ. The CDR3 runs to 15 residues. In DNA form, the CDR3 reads TGTGCCAGCAGCCCACTGCCGGGGCCGTCCTACGAGCAGTACTTC. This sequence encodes CASSPLPGPSYEQYF.

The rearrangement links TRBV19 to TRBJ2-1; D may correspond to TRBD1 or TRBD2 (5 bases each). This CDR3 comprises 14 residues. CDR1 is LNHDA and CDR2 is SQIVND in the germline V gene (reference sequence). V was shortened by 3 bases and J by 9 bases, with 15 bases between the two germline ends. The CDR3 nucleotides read TGTGCCAGTAGTATTCTCGAGGGGCCGACTGAGCAGTTCTTC. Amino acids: CASSILEGPTEQFF.

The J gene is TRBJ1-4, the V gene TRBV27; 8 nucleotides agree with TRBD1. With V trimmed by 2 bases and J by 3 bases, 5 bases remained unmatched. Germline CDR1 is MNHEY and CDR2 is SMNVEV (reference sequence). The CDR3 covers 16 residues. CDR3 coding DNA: TGTGCCAGCAGTTTAGGGCAGGGGGCGGCTAATGAAAAACTGTTTTTT. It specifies CASSLGQGAANEKLFF.

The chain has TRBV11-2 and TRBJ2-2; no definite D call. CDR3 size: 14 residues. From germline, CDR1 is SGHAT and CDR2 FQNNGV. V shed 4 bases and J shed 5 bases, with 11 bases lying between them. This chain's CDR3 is CASSSQLETGELFF. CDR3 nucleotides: TGTGCCAGCAGCTCACAACTGGAAACCGGGGAGCTGTTTTTT.

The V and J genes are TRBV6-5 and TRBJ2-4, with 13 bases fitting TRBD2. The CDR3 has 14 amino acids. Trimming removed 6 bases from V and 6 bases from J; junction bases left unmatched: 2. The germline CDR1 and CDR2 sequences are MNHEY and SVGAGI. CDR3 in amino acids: CASSRTSGGNIQYF. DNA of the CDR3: TGTGCCAGCAGCAGGACTAGCGGGGGAAACATTCAGTACTTC.

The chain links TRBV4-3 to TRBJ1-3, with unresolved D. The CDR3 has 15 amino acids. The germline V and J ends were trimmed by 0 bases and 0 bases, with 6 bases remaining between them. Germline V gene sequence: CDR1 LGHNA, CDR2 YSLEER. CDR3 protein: CASSQEGSSGNTIYF. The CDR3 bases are TGCGCCAGCAGCCAAGAGGGGAGCTCTGGAAACACCATATATTTT.

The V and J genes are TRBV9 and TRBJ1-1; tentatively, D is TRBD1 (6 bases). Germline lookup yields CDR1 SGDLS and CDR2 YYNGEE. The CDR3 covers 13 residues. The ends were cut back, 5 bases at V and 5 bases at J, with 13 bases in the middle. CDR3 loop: CASRLLGGTEAFF. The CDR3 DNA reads TGTGCCAGCAGACTCTTAGGGGGGACTGAAGCTTTCTTT.